The sequence of this T cell receptor beta chain was determined in a study of blood T cell repertoires in COVID-19. At the level of the study: The cDNA or gDNA used as material had been derived from T cells, B-cell-depleted T cells, or PBMCs.

Germline CDR1 is LNHDA and CDR2 is SQIVND (reference sequence). The V gene lost 5 bases and the J gene lost 8 bases, with 18 bases spanning the gap. CDR3 length: 15 residues. Authors' methods: Amplification of reference gene primers was used by the study to estimate nucleated cell counts. The method was immunoSEQ multiplex PCR; TCRdb's version includes in-frame clones alone and lacks a portion of them. Clonal size and the V and J genes are those of that table, whereas D and trimming came from the DNA. The sample includes about 220,000 clones, under 90% of them seen just once. Sequenced sample: peripheral blood. The J gene is TRBJ1-4, the V gene TRBV19; a possible D gene is TRBD1 (6 bases). The TCR was taken from a man aged 25 to 45 with active or convalescent COVID-19. This CDR3 is CASSDFGQGREKLFF. Here the CDR3 DNA reads TGTGCCAGTAGTGATTTTGGGCAGGGGCGAGAAAAACTGTTTTTT.